The 22 T cell receptor beta chains presented below share a single source sample, sequenced in a study of cytomegalovirus exposure and HLA in healthy donors. The study ran its PCR with 60 Vbeta and 13 Jbeta primers. Profiling relied on immunoSEQ multiplex PCR, and the TCRdb table lists in-frame clones only, not all of them. The listing records over 75,000 clones. The specimen was PBMCs. Receptor source: a man over 45 in good health and CMV-seronegative.

J is TRBJ2-5 and V is TRBV11-3; possibly TRBD2 for D (5 bases). Matching the DNA end better, TRBJ2-7 makes the J call doubtful. CDR1 SGHNT and CDR2 YENEEA come from the germline V gene. CDR3 length: 14 amino acids. DNA of the CDR3: TGTGCCAGCAGCTTAGATGGGAGTATGCGCGAGCAGTACTTC. This translates into CASSLDGSMREQYF.

This chain joins TRBV28 and TRBJ2-7; D ambiguous. The CDR3 is 15 amino acids. Germline CDR1 is MDHEN and CDR2 is SYDVKM. Trimming removed 3 bases at V and 2 bases at J, with 14 bases between. Here the CDR3 reads CASSLPLATAYEQYF. The CDR3 DNA is TGTGCCAGCAGTTTGCCCCTTGCGACTGCCTACGAGCAGTACTTC.

The gene calls are TRBV10-3 and TRBJ2-7, with 10 bases identical to TRBD1. Germline lookup yields CDR1 ENHRY and CDR2 SYGVKD. This CDR3 has 14 amino acids. The ends lost 6 bases at V and 4 bases at J; junction bases unmatched: 6. CDR3 coding DNA: TGTGCCATCAGCGCGGGGACAGGGGCGTACGAGCAGTACTTC. Its protein product is CAISAGTGAYEQYF.

The genes are TRBV27 and TRBJ1-5; 8 bases are shared with TRBD1. The trim removed 6 bases at V and 6 bases at J, leaving 13 bases unmatched. CDR1 is MNHEY, CDR2 SMNVEV, per germline (reference sequence). The CDR3 totals 16 residues. The CDR3 protein is CASRIGTGSYGQPQHF. CDR3 in DNA: TGTGCCAGCAGGATCGGGACAGGTAGTTATGGTCAGCCCCAGCATTTT.

This chain uses TRBV27 with TRBJ1-2, with TRBD1 identical over 12 bases. V trimming: 6 bases; J trimming: 2 bases; junction bases outside the gene matches: 7. The CDR3 has 16 amino acids. Per germline, CDR1 MNHEY and CDR2 SMNVEV (reference sequence). CDR3 sequence reads: CASSYYGTGGNYGYTF. Written as DNA, the CDR3 is TGTGCCAGCAGCTACTACGGGACAGGGGGCAACTATGGCTACACCTTC.

The V gene is TRBV9, the J gene TRBJ2-1; 13 nucleotides align to TRBD2. The junction had 13 bases not matched to a gene; V was cut back by 1 base and J by 0 bases. Germline assignment: CDR1 SGDLS and CDR2 YYNGEE. The CDR3 has 21 amino acids. CDR3: CASSVWGGTSGAASSYNEQFF. CDR3 coding DNA: TGTGCCAGCAGCGTATGGGGGGGGACTAGCGGGGCCGCGAGCTCCTACAATGAGCAGTTCTTC.

CDR3 loop: CASSWDRTSYEQYF. CDR3 nucleotide sequence: TGTGCCAGCAGTTGGGACAGAACCTCCTACGAGCAGTACTTC. This chain joins TRBV2 and TRBJ2-7, with 7 bases that match TRBD1. The junction had 4 bases not matched to a gene; V was cut back by 5 bases and J by 0 bases. The CDR3 is 14 residues long. CDR1 is SNHLY, CDR2 FYNNEI, per germline.

Comments on this clone: One end of the junction fails to match germline, which may point to a read error. This chain joins TRBV7-7 and TRBJ2-5; D possibly corresponds to TRBD2 (7 bases). The CDR3 length is 15 residues. In germline, CDR1 is SSHAT, CDR2 FNYEAQ (reference sequence). The CDR3 DNA sequence: TGTGCTAGCAGCTTAGGCGGGGGCACCAAGGAGACCCAGTACTTC. Its protein is CASSLGGGTKETQYF.

The chain links TRBV27 to TRBJ2-7, with 8 bases matching TRBD1. The CDR3 runs to 12 residues. The V segment lost 6 bases and the J segment 6 bases; nucleotides outside the gene matches: 4. Germline V gene lookup returns CDR1 MNHEY and CDR2 SMNVEV (reference sequence). The CDR3 spells CASSFTGGEQYF. In DNA form, the CDR3 reads TGTGCCAGCAGCTTCACAGGGGGCGAGCAGTACTTC.

V usage is TRBV5-4 and J usage is TRBJ2-2; TRBD2 might be the D (6 bases). The CDR3 is 16 amino acids. V lost 2 bases, J lost 4 bases, and 15 bases lay in between. Germline-derived CDR1 and CDR2 are SGHNT and YYREEE (reference sequence). This CDR3 is CASSFFSGPTTGELFF. The DNA of the CDR3 is TGTGCCAGCAGCTTTTTCAGCGGGCCTACCACCGGGGAGCTGTTTTTT.

Note on this clone: The sample holds other DNA sequences that translate to the same CDR3. The V call is TRBV29-1, the J call TRBJ1-2; D remains unclear. The V end was cut by 0 bases, the J end by 8 bases, with 13 bases between. Germline V gives CDR1 SQVTM, CDR2 ANQGSEA. The CDR3 consists of 13 residues. The CDR3 DNA reads TGCAGCGTTGAAGATTCGGGAGATGGGGGCTACACCTTC. This encodes CSVEDSGDGGYTF.

The chain recombines TRBV5-6 with TRBJ1-2; no clear D. Trimming removed 1 base from V and 2 bases from J, with 6 bases in between. Germline CDR1 SGHDT, CDR2 YYEEEE. The CDR3 length is 13 residues. CDR3 region: CASSLPRNYGYTF. The CDR3 DNA sequence: TGTGCCAGCAGCTTGCCGAGAAACTATGGCTACACCTTC.

The CDR3 loop reads CASSGTGPNEKLFF. The DNA for the CDR3 is TGTGCCAGCAGCGGGACAGGCCCCAATGAAAAACTGTTTTTT. The gene calls are TRBV2 and TRBJ1-4; TRBD1 matches at 8 bases. The ends lost 6 bases at V and 5 bases at J; junction bases unmatched: 5. Germline V gene sequence: CDR1 SNHLY, CDR2 FYNNEI. The CDR3 runs to 14 residues.

Concerning this clone itself: Other DNA sequences of this sample code for an identical CDR3. The V call is TRBV9, the J call TRBJ1-3; D gene uncertain. The CDR3 extends over 15 amino acids. Germline CDR1 and CDR2: SGDLS and YYNGEE. The ends were cut back, 0 bases at V and 0 bases at J, with 7 bases in the middle. This chain's CDR3 is CASSVGSGSGNTIYF. As DNA, the CDR3 is TGTGCCAGCAGCGTAGGGTCCGGCTCTGGAAACACCATATATTTT.

V and J are TRBV6-1 and TRBJ1-3; D is uncertain. The germline CDR1 and CDR2 sequences are MNHNS and SASEGT. V was shortened by 0 bases and J by 4 bases, with 10 bases between the two germline ends. CDR3 size: 15 residues. The CDR3 DNA is TGTGCCAGCAGTGAAGCGCCCGAACACGGAAACACCATATATTTT. Translation: CASSEAPEHGNTIYF.

The CDR3 DNA is TGCGCCAGCAGCTGGCGGGAGGGAAGCTCCTACGAGCAGTACTTC. Protein: CASSWREGSSYEQYF. The chain uses TRBV5-1 and TRBJ2-7, with TRBD2 matching 9 bases. V shed 3 bases, J shed 0 bases, and the junction held 4 bases outside the gene matches. The CDR3 is made up of 15 amino acids. The germline gives CDR1 SGHRS, CDR2 YFSETQ.

This chain connects TRBV28 to TRBJ1-5; TRBD1 matches at 7 bases. The CDR3 is 13 residues long. The V gene's germline CDR1 is MDHEN and CDR2 SYDVKM. Trimming at V came to 6 bases and at J to 3 bases, leaving 2 bases not matched to a gene. The chain's CDR3 is CASSGTVNQPQHF. DNA for the CDR3: TGTGCCAGCAGCGGGACAGTCAATCAGCCCCAGCATTTT.

The CDR3 region has the DNA TGTGCCAGCAGCACGGGACTAGCGTCAGGGGAGCTGTTTTTT. Its protein is CASSTGLASGELFF. V is TRBV7-9 and J is TRBJ2-2; TRBD2 matches at 10 bases. Germline loops: CDR1 SEHNR, CDR2 FQNEAQ (reference sequence). Trimming at V came to 5 bases and at J to 8 bases, leaving 5 bases not matched to a gene. This CDR3 is built from 14 residues.

The chain carries TRBV2 and TRBJ2-7, with D perhaps TRBD1 (6 bases). Germline assignment: CDR1 SNHLY and CDR2 FYNNEI. V lost 4 bases and J lost 3, with 10 bases in between. This CDR3 comprises 13 residues. DNA for the CDR3: TGTGCCAGCAGTGTGACAGGAGACTACGAGCAGTACTTC. Amino acids: CASSVTGDYEQYF.

The chain uses TRBV4-3 and TRBJ2-5; no clear D. The CDR3 extends over 15 amino acids. The V end was cut by 0 bases, the J end by 1 base, with 9 bases between. Germline CDR1 is LGHNA and CDR2 is YSLEER. CDR3 in amino acids: CASSQDGDPQETQYF. The CDR3 DNA reads as TGCGCCAGCAGCCAAGATGGAGACCCCCAAGAGACCCAGTACTTC.

V is TRBV10-3 and J is TRBJ1-2, with D perhaps TRBD1 (5 bases). Germline V CDR1 and CDR2: ENHRY, SYGVKD. The CDR3 length is 12 residues. V was shortened by 3 bases and J by 7 bases, with 9 bases between the two germline ends. CDR3 sequence (DNA): TGTGCCATCAGTGACAGGGCGCCTGGCTACACCTTC. It is translated as CAISDRAPGYTF.

The chain employs TRBV4-1 and TRBJ2-7; the match to TRBD2 covers 9 bases. The germline gives CDR1 MGHRA, CDR2 YSYEKL. The CDR3 is made up of 15 amino acids. V lost 3 bases and J lost 0; bases outside the gene matches: 3. The CDR3 spells CASSQSGGNSYEQYF. The CDR3 DNA follows: TGCGCCAGCAGCCAGAGCGGGGGGAACTCCTACGAGCAGTACTTC.